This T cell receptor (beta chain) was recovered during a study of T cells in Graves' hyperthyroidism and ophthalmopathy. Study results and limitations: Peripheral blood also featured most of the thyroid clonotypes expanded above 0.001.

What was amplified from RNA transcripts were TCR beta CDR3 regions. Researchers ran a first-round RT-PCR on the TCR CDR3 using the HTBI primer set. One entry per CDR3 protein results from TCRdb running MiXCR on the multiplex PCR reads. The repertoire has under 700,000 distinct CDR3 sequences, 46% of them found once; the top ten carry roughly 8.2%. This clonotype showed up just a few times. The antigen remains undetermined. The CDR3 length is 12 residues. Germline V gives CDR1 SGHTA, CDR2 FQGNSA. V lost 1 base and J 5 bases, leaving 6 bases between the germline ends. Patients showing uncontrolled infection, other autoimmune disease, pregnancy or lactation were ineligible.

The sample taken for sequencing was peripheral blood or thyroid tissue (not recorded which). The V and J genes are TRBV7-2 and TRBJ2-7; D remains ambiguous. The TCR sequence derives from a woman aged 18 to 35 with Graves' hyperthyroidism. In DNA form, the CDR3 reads TGTGCCAGCAGCTTAGTTGTGGACGAGCAGTACTTC. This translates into CASSLVVDEQYF.